One T cell receptor (beta chain) is described in this entry. As yet, its antigen is unknown. Only in-frame clones appear in the TCRdb table, and some are missing; sequencing was by immunoSEQ multiplex PCR. Of some 130,000 clones listed, 76% were seen once; the top ten hold around 5%. The sample comes from a study of cytotoxic CD8 clonotypes in ibrutinib-treated CLL. Study-level background: In all, roughly 11 patients were relapsed/refractory, roughly 15 were treatment-naive and about 18 were IGHV unmutated.

General study findings and limits: Baseline levels were approached again at progression, after clonality had risen at ibrutinib response. In comparison with age-matched healthy donors, baseline clonality was higher and tracked circulating CD8+ T-cell counts.

PBMCs that had been cryopreserved were the source of approximately 2 micrograms of genomic DNA for TCR beta libraries. With 4 bases clipped from V and 4 bases from J, the junction kept 11 bases outside the gene matches. The CDR3 runs to 16 residues. From germline, CDR1 is SGHNT and CDR2 YYREEE (reference sequence). The source was PBMCs, collected after 24 months of ibrutinib treatment. The chain is built from TRBV5-4 and TRBJ2-1; TRBD2 matches 7 bases. The clonotype originates from a human donor with chronic lymphocytic leukemia. CDR3 amino acids: CASSKVVGLQYNEQFF. The CDR3, as DNA: TGTGCCAGCAGCAAGGTGGTGGGACTACAATACAATGAGCAGTTCTTC.